Shown below are 17 T cell receptor beta chains from a single sample sequenced in a study of shared clonotypes between healthy human individuals (dated by TCRdb to between 2020 and 2021). Library method: the immunoSEQ multiplex PCR assay. TCRdb holds this immuneACCESS table with in-frame rearrangements only. Some clones are missing; in checked studies, unresolved V genes explain under half, and the rest has no known cause. The sample contains more than 900,000 clones, around 82% of them found a single time. Jointly, the top ten make up roughly 0.65% of the sample. The sequencing input was memory CD4+ T cells from PBMCs. The cell subset or site label, as the study defines it: CD45RA-negative fraction. These receptors all stem from a man between 18 and 35 years old in good health. Some clones in this sample may be carry-over from other donors' samples.

The rearrangement uses TRBV5-1 and TRBJ2-1; 8 bases fit TRBD2. CDR1 is SGHRS, CDR2 YFSETQ, per germline. The CDR3 consists of 17 residues. V lost 0 bases, J lost 0 bases, and 5 bases stayed unmatched. In DNA, the CDR3 is TGCGCCAGCAGCTTGGGTTCAGGGACTAGCTCCTACAATGAGCAGTTCTTC. Amino acid sequence: CASSLGSGTSSYNEQFF.

The V and J genes are TRBV9 and TRBJ1-2, with D possibly being TRBD1 (6 bases). The CDR3 runs to 13 residues. The V and J ends lost 1 base and 2 bases respectively, with 6 bases between them. Germline V CDR1 and CDR2: SGDLS, YYNGEE. CDR3 amino acids: CASSVQGNYGYTF. The CDR3 DNA sequence: TGTGCCAGCAGCGTACAGGGGAACTATGGCTACACCTTC.

This clone is a singleton in its sample. This chain connects TRBV11-2 to TRBJ2-7; 10 bases agree with TRBD2. The CDR3 runs to 16 residues. Germline loops: CDR1 SGHAT, CDR2 FQNNGV. With V trimmed by 1 base and J by 3 bases, 6 bases remained unmatched. DNA of the CDR3: TGTGCCAGCAGCTTAGGGCTAGCGGGGGCATTCTACGAGCAGTACTTC. Translating gives CASSLGLAGAFYEQYF.

This clone was observed a single time. V is TRBV28 and J is TRBJ2-7, with 10 nucleotides matching TRBD2. This CDR3 has 16 amino acids. Trimming removed 6 bases from V and 1 base from J; junction bases left unmatched: 9. CDR1 and CDR2 (germline): MDHEN, SYDVKM. This CDR3 reads CASSEVSSGSSYEQYF. CDR3 nucleotide sequence: TGTGCCAGCAGCGAGGTTTCTAGCGGGAGTTCCTACGAGCAGTACTTC.

A single count supports this clone. The chain is built from TRBV21-1 and TRBJ1-1. TRBV21-1 constitutes a pseudogene. This CDR3 is built from 8 residues. The CDR3 loop is CASSEAFF. The DNA for the CDR3 is TGTGCCAGCAGCGAAGCTTTCTTT.

The rearrangement links TRBV9 to TRBJ1-2; D might be TRBD1 (5 bases). The germline gives CDR1 SGDLS, CDR2 YYNGEE. This CDR3 comprises 15 residues. Trimming removed 4 bases from V and 2 bases from J, with 15 bases in between. The CDR3 here is CASSTNPGRNYGYTF. CDR3 nucleotides: TGTGCCAGCAGCACAAATCCAGGGAGGAACTATGGCTACACCTTC.

This sequence joins TRBV28 and TRBJ2-2, with a weak D call TRBD2 (5 bases). The germline CDR1 and CDR2 sequences are MDHEN and SYDVKM. The CDR3 is 17 amino acids. Trimming stripped 1 base from V and 0 bases from J, with 12 bases between. The CDR3 coding sequence is TGTGCCAGCAGTTTATTCTCACGAGGGACGAACACCGGGGAGCTGTTTTTT. Translation gives CASSLFSRGTNTGELFF.

The rearrangement joins TRBV28 to TRBJ1-3; the D is unclear. The germline V gene encodes CDR1 MDHEN and CDR2 SYDVKM. Between the trimmed V and J ends, which lost 4 bases and 0 bases, there was a span of 10 bases. The CDR3 consists of 15 residues. The CDR3 bases are TGTGCCAGCAGTTCGGTCAGGAACTCTGGAAACACCATATATTTT. It is translated as CASSSVRNSGNTIYF.

This clone appeared once. The chain recombines TRBV4-2 with TRBJ1-2, with D unresolved. V dropped 4 bases and J dropped 4 bases, with 13 bases sitting between them. The CDR3 is 14 residues long. Germline assignment: CDR1 LGHNA and CDR2 YNFKEQ. CDR3 protein: CASSPSEGGYGYTF. CDR3 nucleotide sequence: TGTGCCAGCAGCCCCTCTGAAGGAGGCTATGGCTACACCTTC.

J is TRBJ2-1 and V is TRBV7-9; D is unresolved. Germline values: CDR1 SEHNR, CDR2 FQNEAQ (reference sequence). Trimming removed 3 bases at V and 0 bases at J, with 9 bases between. This CDR3 has 15 amino acids. The CDR3 region has the DNA TGTGCCAGCAGCTTGAGCGAGAGCTCCTACAATGAGCAGTTCTTC. Its protein is CASSLSESSYNEQFF.

The chain links TRBV28 to TRBJ1-2, with D uncertain. The CDR3 has 14 amino acids. The germline CDR1 and CDR2 sequences are MDHEN and SYDVKM. Trimming removed 4 bases at V and 5 bases at J, with 14 bases between. The CDR3 reads CASSSGLGVYGYTF. The CDR3 coding sequence is TGTGCCAGCAGTTCCGGGCTCGGGGTGTATGGCTACACCTTC.

CDR3 nucleotide sequence: TGTGCCAGTAGTATATCGGACAGGGCCACTGAAGCTTTCTTT. This codes for CASSISDRATEAFF. V usage is TRBV19 and J usage is TRBJ1-1, with 8 bases identical to TRBD1. Trimming at V came to 2 bases and at J to 4 bases, leaving 3 bases not matched to a gene. This CDR3 region has 14 residues. The germline V gene has CDR1 LNHDA and CDR2 SQIVND (reference sequence).

This chain uses TRBV19 with TRBJ2-5; D not resolved. V lost 5 bases to trimming and J lost 5 bases, with 21 bases between them. Germline V gene sequence: CDR1 LNHDA, CDR2 SQIVND (reference sequence). CDR3 length equals 16 residues. For the CDR3, the DNA is TGTGCCAGTAGTCCCCACCCAGGTGGCTACGAGGAGACCCAGTACTTC. It specifies CASSPHPGGYEETQYF.

V gene TRBV7-2 combines with J gene TRBJ1-2; D possibly corresponds to TRBD1 (5 bases). The length of the CDR3 is 14 residues. Trimming removed 2 bases from V and 2 bases from J, with 9 bases in between. Germline-derived CDR1 and CDR2 are SGHTA and FQGNSA. The CDR3, as DNA: TGTGCCAGCAGCTTATTGGGGCAGAACTATGGCTACACCTTC. Translated: CASSLLGQNYGYTF.

The genes are TRBV28 and TRBJ1-3; TRBD1 might be the D (5 bases). CDR1 and CDR2 (germline): MDHEN, SYDVKM. There are 14 residues in the CDR3. Trimming removed 4 bases from V and 4 bases from J, with 11 bases in between. In DNA, the CDR3 is TGTGCCAGCAGTTGGTTCGGGGACGGAAACACCATATATTTT. Protein: CASSWFGDGNTIYF.

The chain's CDR3 is CASQGNRDTQYF. The CDR3 region has the DNA TGTGCCAGCCAGGGAAACAGAGATACGCAGTATTTT. V usage is TRBV2 and J usage is TRBJ2-3, with D perhaps matching TRBD1 (5 bases). Trimming shortened V by 8 bases and J by 5 bases, and 11 bases separated the two germline ends. Germline loops: CDR1 SNHLY, CDR2 FYNNEI. The CDR3 runs to 12 residues.

The genes are TRBV7-9 and TRBJ2-2; D is unclear. CDR1 and CDR2 (germline): SEHNR, FQNEAQ (reference sequence). The ends were cut back, 2 bases at V and 1 base at J, with 5 bases in the middle. CDR3 size: 14 residues. The CDR3 nucleotides are TGTGCCAGCAGCTTATCTATGAACACCGGGGAGCTGTTTTTT. Translated, it gives CASSLSMNTGELFF.